These 10 T cell receptor beta chains originate from one sample sequenced in a study of identical twins. MiXCR was run by TCRdb on the 5' RACE reads, yielding one entry per CDR3 protein. Here the sample spans more than 400,000 distinct CDR3 sequences, around 15% being singletons. The sample was also reused in another study, on yellow fever vaccine responses in identical twins.

The sequenced sample was CD4+ T cells sorted from blood. These receptors all come from a woman aged 18-30 years in good health.

V and J are TRBV3-1 and TRBJ2-7; D remains unclear. CDR3 size: 13 residues. V lost 0 bases, J lost 1 base, and 4 bases lay in between. The germline V gene has CDR1 LGHDT and CDR2 YNNKEL (reference sequence). CDR3 region: CASSQEPSYEQYV. The CDR3, as DNA: TGTGCCAGCAGCCAAGAGCCGTCCTACGAGCAGTACGTC.

This clonotype has more than one count but fewer than ten. The chain joins TRBV11-2 to TRBJ2-3, with D perhaps TRBD1 or TRBD2 (5 bases each). The CDR3 contains 16 residues. The V and J ends lost 3 bases and 6 bases respectively, with 19 bases between them. Germline loops: CDR1 SGHAT, CDR2 FQNNGV. The CDR3 nucleotides read TGTGCCAGCAGCTTGAGGGCCGGGACCCTTCGGGATACGCAGTATTTT. Protein product: CASSLRAGTLRDTQYF.

This clonotype was seen a handful of times. This CDR3 fails to terminate in the conserved phenylalanine or tryptophan, so it likely reflects a read error. No DNA is shown, since the ends of the CDR3 on it are uncertain; the CDR3 is the one TCRdb lists. This chain links TRBV2 with TRBJ2-7; TRBD2 reflects the table's D call only, with no check against the DNA. The germline gives CDR1 SNHLY, CDR2 FYNNEI. The CDR3 extends over 12 residues, inclusive of both ends. CDR3 protein: CASSETVGDSLL.

In this sample, this clonotype turned up many times. This sequence joins TRBV3-1 and TRBJ2-1, with unresolved D. This CDR3 is built from 15 residues. Trimming removed 0 bases at V and 6 bases at J, with 12 bases between. The V gene's germline CDR1 is LGHDT and CDR2 YNNKEL (reference sequence). The CDR3: CASSQETLTGNEQFF. The CDR3 DNA reads as TGTGCCAGCAGCCAAGAAACCCTGACTGGCAATGAGCAGTTCTTC.

This clonotype was recorded many times. This sequence joins TRBV5-1 and TRBJ2-1; TRBD2 aligns across 12 bases. The CDR3 runs to 15 residues. The V gene's germline CDR1 is SGHRS and CDR2 YFSETQ. Trimming took 4 bases from V and 8 from J; bases not matched to a gene: 7. The CDR3 sequence is CASSPGLAGNDEQFF. The CDR3 nucleotides read TGCGCCAGCAGCCCAGGACTAGCGGGAAACGATGAGCAGTTCTTC.

This clonotype appeared a few times. The genes are TRBV10-3 and TRBJ2-5; perhaps TRBD1 as D (6 bases). The germline V and J ends were trimmed by 4 bases and 4 bases, with 19 bases remaining between them. CDR3 size: 16 residues. CDR1 is ENHRY, CDR2 SYGVKD, per germline. CDR3 DNA: TGTGCCATCAGTGGAGCTGACACGCTGGGGGCAGAGACCCAGTACTTC. This encodes CAISGADTLGAETQYF.

The chain carries TRBV11-2 and TRBJ2-5, with a possible D match to TRBD2 (6 bases). This CDR3 contains 15 residues. Between the trimmed V and J ends, which lost 3 bases and 2 bases, there was a span of 13 bases. Per germline, CDR1 SGHAT and CDR2 FQNNGV. The CDR3: CASSFQGSGQETQYF. CDR3 sequence (DNA): TGTGCCAGCAGCTTCCAGGGTAGCGGACAAGAGACCCAGTACTTC.

The V call is TRBV7-6, the J call TRBJ2-3; D could derive from TRBD1 or TRBD2 (6 bases each). Germline V gives CDR1 SGHVS, CDR2 FNYEAQ. V lost 5 bases to trimming and J lost 4 bases, with 19 bases between them. This CDR3 is 16 amino acids long. CDR3 loop: CASSDKRGGQADTQYF. The CDR3 DNA follows: TGTGCCAGCAGCGATAAACGTGGGGGGCAGGCAGATACGCAGTATTTT.

This clonotype was seen a handful of times. The rearrangement uses TRBV6-5 and TRBJ1-5, with TRBD1 matching 7 bases. Germline values: CDR1 MNHEY, CDR2 SVGAGI. The CDR3 covers 15 residues. Trimming cost V 4 bases and J 3 bases; bases outside gene matches: 6. CDR3 coding DNA: TGTGCCAGCAGTTCTACAGGGGTAGTCAATCAGCCCCAGCATTTT. It yields the protein CASSSTGVVNQPQHF.

The chain has TRBV4-1 and TRBJ2-3, with D tentatively TRBD1 (7 bases). Per germline, CDR1 MGHRA and CDR2 YSYEKL. Trimming stripped 3 bases from V and 1 base from J, with 11 bases between. The CDR3 spans 15 residues. The CDR3: CASSHRGEGTDTQYF. The CDR3 DNA reads as TGCGCCAGCAGCCACAGGGGGGAAGGCACAGATACGCAGTATTTT.